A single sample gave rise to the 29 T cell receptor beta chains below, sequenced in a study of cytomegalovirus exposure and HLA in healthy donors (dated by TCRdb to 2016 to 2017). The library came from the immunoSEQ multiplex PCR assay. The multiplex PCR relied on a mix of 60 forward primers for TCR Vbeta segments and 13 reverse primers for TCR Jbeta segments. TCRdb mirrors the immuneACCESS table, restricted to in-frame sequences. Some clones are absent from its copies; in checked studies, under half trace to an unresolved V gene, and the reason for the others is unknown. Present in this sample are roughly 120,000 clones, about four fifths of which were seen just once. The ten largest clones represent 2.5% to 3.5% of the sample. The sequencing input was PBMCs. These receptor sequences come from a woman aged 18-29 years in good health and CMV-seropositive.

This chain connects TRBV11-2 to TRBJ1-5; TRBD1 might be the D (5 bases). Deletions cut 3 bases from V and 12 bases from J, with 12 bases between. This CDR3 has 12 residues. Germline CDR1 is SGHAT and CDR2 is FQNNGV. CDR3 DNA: TGTGCCAGCAGCTTCCCCGCGGGGCGCCAGCATTTT. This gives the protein CASSFPAGRQHF.

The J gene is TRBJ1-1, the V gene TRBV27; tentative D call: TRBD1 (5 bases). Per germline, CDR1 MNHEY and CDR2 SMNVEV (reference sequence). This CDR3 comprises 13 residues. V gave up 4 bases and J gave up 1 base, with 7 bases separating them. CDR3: CASSWTPNTEAFF. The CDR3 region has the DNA TGTGCCAGCAGTTGGACACCGAACACTGAAGCTTTCTTT.

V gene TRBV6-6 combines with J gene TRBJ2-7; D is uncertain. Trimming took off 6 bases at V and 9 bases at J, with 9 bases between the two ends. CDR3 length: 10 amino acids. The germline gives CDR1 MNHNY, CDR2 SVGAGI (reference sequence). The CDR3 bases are TGTGCCAGCAGCCCTAGATGGCAGTACTTC. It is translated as CASSPRWQYF.

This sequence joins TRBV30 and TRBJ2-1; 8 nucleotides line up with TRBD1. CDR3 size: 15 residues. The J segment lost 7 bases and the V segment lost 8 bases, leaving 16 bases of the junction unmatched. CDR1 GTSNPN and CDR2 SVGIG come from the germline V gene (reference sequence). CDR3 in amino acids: CARAANPGGANEQFF. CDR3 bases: TGTGCCAGGGCGGCTAACCCAGGGGGCGCGAATGAGCAGTTCTTC.

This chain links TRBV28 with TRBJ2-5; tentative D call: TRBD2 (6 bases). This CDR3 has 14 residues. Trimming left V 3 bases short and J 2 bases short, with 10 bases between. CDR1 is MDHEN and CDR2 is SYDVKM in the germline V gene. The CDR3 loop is CASSFRDLQETQYF. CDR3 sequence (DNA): TGTGCCAGCAGTTTCCGGGACTTACAAGAGACCCAGTACTTC.

CDR3 in DNA: TGTGCCAGCAGCCCCAACAGGGGCAAAGAGACCCAGTACTTC. Protein product: CASSPNRGKETQYF. The chain uses TRBV11-2 and TRBJ2-5, with 7 nucleotides matching TRBD1. Looked up from germline, CDR1 is SGHAT and CDR2 is FQNNGV. This CDR3 is built from 14 residues. V was clipped by 5 bases and J by 3 bases; unmatched bases: 6.

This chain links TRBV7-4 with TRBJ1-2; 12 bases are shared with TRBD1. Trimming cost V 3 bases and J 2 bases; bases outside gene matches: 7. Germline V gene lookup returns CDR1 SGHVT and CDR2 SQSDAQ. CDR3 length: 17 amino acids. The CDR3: CASSLGQGAPGNYGYTF. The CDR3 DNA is TGTGCCAGCAGCTTGGGACAGGGGGCGCCTGGGAACTATGGCTACACCTTC.

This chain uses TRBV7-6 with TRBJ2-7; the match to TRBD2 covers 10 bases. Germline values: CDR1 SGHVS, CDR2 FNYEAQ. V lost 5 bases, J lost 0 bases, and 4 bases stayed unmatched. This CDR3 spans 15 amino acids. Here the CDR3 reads CASSPSGSSSYEQYF. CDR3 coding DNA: TGTGCCAGCAGCCCTAGCGGGAGTAGCTCCTACGAGCAGTACTTC.

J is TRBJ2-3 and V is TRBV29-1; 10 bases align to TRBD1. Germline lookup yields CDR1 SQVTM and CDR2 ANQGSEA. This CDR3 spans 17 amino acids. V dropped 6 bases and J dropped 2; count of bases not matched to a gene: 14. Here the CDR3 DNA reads TGCAGCGTCAAAAAACGTCCCGGGACAGGGGACACAGATACGCAGTATTTT. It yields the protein CSVKKRPGTGDTDTQYF.

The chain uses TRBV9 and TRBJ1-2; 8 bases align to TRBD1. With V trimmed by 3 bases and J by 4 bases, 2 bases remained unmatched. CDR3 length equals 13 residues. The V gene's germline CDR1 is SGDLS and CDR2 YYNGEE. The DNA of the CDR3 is TGTGCCAGCAGCGACAGGGGGACCTATGGCTACACCTTC. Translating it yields CASSDRGTYGYTF.

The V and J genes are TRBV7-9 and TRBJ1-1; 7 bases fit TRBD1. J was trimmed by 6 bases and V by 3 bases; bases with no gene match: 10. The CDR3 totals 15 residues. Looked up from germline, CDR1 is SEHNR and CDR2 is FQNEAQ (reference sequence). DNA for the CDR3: TGTGCCAGCAGCTTTTCCCAGACCGGGACAGCTGAAGCTTTCTTT. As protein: CASSFSQTGTAEAFF.

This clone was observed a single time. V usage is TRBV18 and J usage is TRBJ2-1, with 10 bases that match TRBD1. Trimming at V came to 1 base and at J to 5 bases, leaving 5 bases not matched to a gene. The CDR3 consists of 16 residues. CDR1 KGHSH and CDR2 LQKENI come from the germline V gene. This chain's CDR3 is CASSPRTGTGDNEQFF. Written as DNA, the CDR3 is TGTGCCAGCTCACCACGAACCGGGACAGGGGACAATGAGCAGTTCTTC.

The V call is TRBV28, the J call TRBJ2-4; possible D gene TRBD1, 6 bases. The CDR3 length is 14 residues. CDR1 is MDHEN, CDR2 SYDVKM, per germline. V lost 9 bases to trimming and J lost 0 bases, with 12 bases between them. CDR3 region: CASGQLLAKNIQYF. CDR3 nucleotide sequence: TGTGCCAGTGGACAGCTGCTAGCCAAAAACATTCAGTACTTC.

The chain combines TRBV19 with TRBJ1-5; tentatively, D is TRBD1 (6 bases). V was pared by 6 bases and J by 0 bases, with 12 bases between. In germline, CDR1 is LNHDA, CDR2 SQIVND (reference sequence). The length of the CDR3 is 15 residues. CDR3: CASRRGGNSNQPQHF. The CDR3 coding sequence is TGTGCCAGTAGAAGGGGGGGGAATAGCAATCAGCCCCAGCATTTT.

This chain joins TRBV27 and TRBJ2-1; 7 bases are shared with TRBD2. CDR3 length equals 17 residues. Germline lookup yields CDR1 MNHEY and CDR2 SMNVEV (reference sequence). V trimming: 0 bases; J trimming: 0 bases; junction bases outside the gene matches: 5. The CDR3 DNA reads TGTGCCAGCAGTTTATCGGCTAGCGGCTACTCCTACAATGAGCAGTTCTTC. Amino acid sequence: CASSLSASGYSYNEQFF.

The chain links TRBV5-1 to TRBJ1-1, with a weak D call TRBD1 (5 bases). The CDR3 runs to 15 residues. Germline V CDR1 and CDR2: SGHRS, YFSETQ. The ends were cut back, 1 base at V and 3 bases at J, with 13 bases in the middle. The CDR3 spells CASSLLGPADTEAFF. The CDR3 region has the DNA TGCGCCAGCAGCTTGTTGGGGCCGGCGGACACTGAAGCTTTCTTT.

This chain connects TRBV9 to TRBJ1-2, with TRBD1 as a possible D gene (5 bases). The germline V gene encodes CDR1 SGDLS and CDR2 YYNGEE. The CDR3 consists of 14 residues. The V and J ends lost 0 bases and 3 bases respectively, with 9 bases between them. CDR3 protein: CASSVGQLYYGYTF. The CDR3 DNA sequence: TGTGCCAGCAGCGTAGGACAGCTGTACTATGGCTACACCTTC.

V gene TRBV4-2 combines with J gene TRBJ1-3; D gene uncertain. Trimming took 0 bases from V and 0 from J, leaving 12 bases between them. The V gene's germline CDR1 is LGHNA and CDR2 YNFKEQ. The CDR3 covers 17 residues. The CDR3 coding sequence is TGTGCCAGCAGCCAAGATCTGTTTCTGAGCTCTGGAAACACCATATATTTT. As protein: CASSQDLFLSSGNTIYF.

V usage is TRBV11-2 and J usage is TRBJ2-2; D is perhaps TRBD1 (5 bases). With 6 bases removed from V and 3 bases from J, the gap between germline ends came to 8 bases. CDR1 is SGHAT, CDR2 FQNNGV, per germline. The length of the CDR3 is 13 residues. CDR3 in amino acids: CASSPGYTGELFF. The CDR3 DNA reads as TGTGCCAGCAGTCCAGGGTACACCGGGGAGCTGTTTTTT.

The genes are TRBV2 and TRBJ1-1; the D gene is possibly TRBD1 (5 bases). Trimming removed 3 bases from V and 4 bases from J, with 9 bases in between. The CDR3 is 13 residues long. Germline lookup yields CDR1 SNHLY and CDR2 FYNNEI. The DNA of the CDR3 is TGTGCCAGCAGTGAGGGGCAGGGCACTGAAGCTTTCTTT. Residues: CASSEGQGTEAFF.

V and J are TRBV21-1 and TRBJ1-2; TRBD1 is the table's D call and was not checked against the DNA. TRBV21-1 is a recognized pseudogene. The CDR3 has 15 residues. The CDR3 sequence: CASSKAQAGDYGYTF. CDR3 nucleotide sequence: TGTGCCAGCAGCAAAGCGCAGGCAGGGGATTATGGCTACACCTTC.

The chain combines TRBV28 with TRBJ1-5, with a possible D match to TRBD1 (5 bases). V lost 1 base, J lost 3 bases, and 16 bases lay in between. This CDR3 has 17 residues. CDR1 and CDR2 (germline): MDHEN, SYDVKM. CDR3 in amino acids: CASSLFSGQGLNQPQHF. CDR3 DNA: TGTGCCAGCAGTTTATTTTCTGGGCAGGGACTCAATCAGCCCCAGCATTTT.

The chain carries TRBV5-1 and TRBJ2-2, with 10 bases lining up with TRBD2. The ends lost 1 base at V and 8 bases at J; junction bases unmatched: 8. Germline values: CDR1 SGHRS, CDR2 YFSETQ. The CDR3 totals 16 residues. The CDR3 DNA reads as TGCGCCAGCAGCTTGACCCTAGCGGGAGACTCTGGGGAGCTGTTTTTT. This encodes CASSLTLAGDSGELFF.

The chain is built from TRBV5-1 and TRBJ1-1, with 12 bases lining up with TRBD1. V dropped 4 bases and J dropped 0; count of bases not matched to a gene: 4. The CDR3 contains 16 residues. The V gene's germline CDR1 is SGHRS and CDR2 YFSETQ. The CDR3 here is CASSGGTGGMNTEAFF. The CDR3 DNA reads TGCGCCAGCAGCGGCGGGACAGGGGGCATGAACACTGAAGCTTTCTTT.

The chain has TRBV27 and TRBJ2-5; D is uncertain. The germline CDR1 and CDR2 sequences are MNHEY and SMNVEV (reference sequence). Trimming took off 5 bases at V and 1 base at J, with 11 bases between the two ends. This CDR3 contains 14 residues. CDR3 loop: CASSTIGLQETQYF. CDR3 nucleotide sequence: TGTGCCAGCAGTACTATTGGTCTCCAAGAGACCCAGTACTTC.

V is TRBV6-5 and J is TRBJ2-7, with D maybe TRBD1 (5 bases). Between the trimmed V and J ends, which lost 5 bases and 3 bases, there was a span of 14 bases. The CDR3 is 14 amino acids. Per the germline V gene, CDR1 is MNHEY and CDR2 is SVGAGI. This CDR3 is CASSRAGRDYEQYF. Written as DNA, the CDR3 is TGTGCCAGCAGTCGGGCAGGCAGGGACTACGAGCAGTACTTC.

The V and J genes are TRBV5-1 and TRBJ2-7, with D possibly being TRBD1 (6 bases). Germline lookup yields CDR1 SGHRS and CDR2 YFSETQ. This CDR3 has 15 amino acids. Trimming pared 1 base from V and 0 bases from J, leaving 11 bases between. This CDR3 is CASSLRDTSSYEQYF. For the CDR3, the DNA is TGCGCCAGCAGCTTGAGGGACACCAGCTCCTACGAGCAGTACTTC.

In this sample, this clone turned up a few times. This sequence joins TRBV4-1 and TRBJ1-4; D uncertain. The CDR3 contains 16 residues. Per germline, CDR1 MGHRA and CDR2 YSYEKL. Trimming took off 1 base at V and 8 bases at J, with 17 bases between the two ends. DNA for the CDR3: TGCGCCAGCAGCCAAGTTGGAAGGAGGATCCGCGAAAAACTGTTTTTT. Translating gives CASSQVGRRIREKLFF.

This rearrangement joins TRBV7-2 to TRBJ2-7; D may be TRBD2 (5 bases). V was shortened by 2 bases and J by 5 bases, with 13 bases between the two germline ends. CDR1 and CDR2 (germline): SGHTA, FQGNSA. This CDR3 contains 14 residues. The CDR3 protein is CASSLRRVENEQYF. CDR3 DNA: TGTGCCAGCAGCTTAAGGCGGGTAGAGAACGAGCAGTACTTC.